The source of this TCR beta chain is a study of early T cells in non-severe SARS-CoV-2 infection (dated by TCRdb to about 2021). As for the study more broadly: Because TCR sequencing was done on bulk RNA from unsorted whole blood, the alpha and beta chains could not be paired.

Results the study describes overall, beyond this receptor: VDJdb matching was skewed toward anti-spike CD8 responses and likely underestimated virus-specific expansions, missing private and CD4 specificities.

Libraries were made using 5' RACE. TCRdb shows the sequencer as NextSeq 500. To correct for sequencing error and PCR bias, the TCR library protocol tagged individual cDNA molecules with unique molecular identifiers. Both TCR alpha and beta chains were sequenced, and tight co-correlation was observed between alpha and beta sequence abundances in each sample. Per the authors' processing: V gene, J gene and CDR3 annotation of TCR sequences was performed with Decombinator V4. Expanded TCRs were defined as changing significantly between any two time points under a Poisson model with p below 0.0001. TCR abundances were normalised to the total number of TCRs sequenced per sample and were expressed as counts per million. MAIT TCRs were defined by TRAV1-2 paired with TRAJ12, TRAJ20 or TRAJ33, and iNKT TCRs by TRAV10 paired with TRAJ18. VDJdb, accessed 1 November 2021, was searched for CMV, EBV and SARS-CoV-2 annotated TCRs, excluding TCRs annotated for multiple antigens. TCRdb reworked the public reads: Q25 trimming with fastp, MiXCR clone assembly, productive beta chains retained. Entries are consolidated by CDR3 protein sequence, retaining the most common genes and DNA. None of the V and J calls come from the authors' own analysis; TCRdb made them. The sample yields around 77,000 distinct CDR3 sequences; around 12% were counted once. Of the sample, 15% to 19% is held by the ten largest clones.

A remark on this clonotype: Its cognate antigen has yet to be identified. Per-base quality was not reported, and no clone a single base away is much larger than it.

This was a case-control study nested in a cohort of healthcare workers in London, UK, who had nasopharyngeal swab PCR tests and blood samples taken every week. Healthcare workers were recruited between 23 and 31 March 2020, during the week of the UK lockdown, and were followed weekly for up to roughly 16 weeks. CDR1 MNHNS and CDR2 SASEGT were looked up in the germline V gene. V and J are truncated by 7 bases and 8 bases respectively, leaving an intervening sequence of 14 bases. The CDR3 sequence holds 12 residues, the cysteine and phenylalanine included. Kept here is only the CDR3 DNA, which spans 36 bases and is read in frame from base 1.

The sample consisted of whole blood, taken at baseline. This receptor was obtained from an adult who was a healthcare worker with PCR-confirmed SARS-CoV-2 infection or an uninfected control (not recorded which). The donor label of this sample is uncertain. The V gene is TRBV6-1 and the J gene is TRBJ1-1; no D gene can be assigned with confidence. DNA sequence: TGTGCCAGCACCCTTCAAGAGAGGGAAGCTTTCTTT. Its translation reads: CASTLQEREAFF.